Shown below are 3 T cell receptor beta chains from a single sample sequenced in a study of cytomegalovirus exposure and HLA in healthy donors. The study ran its PCR with 60 Vbeta and 13 Jbeta primers. Only in-frame clones appear in the TCRdb table, and some are missing; sequencing was by immunoSEQ multiplex PCR. Among 300,000 or so clones, roughly four fifths were seen once, and the ten largest hold about 2%. What was sequenced was PBMCs. Receptors originate from a woman in her 40s in good health and CMV-seropositive.

The gene calls are TRBV23-1 and TRBJ1-2; TRBD1 agrees at 7 bases. TRBV23-1 is an ORF for which the function is uncertain. This CDR3 is 14 amino acids long. After removal of 0 bases from V and 4 bases from J, the junction contained 2 bases not matched to a gene. The chain's CDR3 is CASSQSGDSYGYTF. The CDR3 region has the DNA TGCGCCAGCAGTCAATCGGGGGACAGCTATGGCTACACCTTC.

This clone appeared a few times. The chain uses TRBV27 and TRBJ2-7, with 8 bases lining up with TRBD2. This CDR3 is built from 13 residues. The V segment lost 8 bases and the J segment 0 bases; nucleotides outside the gene matches: 3. Looked up from germline, CDR1 is MNHEY and CDR2 is SMNVEV (reference sequence). The CDR3 bases are TGTGCCAGCCGGAGCGGGGGCTCCTACGAGCAGTACTTC. Amino acid sequence: CASRSGGSYEQYF.

In this sample, this clone turned up a few times. This chain joins TRBV6-6 and TRBJ2-5, with D possibly matching TRBD1 (6 bases). The CDR3 consists of 14 residues. Germline V gene data show CDR1 as MNHNY and CDR2 as SVGAGI (reference sequence). V lost 2 bases and J 2 bases, leaving 9 bases between the germline ends. The DNA for the CDR3 is TGTGCCAGCAGTTACAAAGGGGGTCAAGAGACCCAGTACTTC. It specifies CASSYKGGQETQYF.